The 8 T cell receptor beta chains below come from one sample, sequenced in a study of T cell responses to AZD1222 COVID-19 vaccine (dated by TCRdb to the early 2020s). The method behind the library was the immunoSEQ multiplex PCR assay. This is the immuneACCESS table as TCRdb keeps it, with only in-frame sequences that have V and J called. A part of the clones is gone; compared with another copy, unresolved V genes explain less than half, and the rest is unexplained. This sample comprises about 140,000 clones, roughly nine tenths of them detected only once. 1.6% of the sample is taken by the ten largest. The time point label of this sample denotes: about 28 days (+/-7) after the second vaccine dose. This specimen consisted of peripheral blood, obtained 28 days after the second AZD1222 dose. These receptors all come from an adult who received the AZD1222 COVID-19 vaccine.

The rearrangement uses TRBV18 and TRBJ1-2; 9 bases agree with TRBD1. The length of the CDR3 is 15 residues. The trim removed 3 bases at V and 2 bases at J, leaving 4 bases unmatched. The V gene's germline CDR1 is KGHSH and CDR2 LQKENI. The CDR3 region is CASSPGTGKNYGYTF. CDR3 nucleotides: TGTGCCAGCTCACCCGGGACAGGGAAGAACTATGGCTACACCTTC.

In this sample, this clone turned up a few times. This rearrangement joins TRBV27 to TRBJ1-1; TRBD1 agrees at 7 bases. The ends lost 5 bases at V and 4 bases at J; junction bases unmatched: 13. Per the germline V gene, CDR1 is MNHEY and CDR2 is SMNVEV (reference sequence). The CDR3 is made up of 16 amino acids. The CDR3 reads CASSIQGQFGSTEAFF. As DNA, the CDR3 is TGTGCCAGCAGTATACAGGGACAGTTCGGTTCCACTGAAGCTTTCTTT.

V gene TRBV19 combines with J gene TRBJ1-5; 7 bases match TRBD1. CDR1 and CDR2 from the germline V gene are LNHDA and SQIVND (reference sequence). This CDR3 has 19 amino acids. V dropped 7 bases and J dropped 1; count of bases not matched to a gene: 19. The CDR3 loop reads CASILNHRDSSMSNQPQHF. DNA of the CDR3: TGTGCCAGTATTCTCAATCACCGGGACAGCTCTATGAGCAATCAGCCCCAGCATTTT.

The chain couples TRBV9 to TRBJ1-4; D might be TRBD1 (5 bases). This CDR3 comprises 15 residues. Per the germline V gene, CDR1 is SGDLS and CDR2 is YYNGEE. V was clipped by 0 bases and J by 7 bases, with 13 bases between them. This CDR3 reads CASSVGRGESEKLFF. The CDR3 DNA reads TGTGCCAGCAGCGTAGGTCGGGGGGAAAGTGAAAAACTGTTTTTT.

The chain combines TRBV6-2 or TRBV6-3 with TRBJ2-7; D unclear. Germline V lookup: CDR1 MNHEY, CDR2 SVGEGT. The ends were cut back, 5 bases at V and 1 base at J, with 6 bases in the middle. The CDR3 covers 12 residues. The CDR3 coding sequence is TGTGCCAGCAGTACAGTATCCTACGAGCAGTACGTC. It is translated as CASSTVSYEQYV.

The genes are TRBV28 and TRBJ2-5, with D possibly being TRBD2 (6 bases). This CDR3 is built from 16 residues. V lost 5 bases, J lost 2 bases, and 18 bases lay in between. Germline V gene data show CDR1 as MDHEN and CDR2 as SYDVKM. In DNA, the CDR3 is TGTGCCAGCAGTGCTGGGGACTCGAAGATTCAAGAGACCCAGTACTTC. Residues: CASSAGDSKIQETQYF.

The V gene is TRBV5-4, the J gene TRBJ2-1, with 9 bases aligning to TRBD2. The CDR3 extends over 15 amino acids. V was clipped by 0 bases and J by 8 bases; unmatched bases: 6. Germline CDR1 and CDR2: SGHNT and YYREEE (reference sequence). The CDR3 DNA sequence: TGTGCCAGCAGCTTGGGCGGCGGGAGGGGCGATGAGCAGTTCTTC. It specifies CASSLGGGRGDEQFF.

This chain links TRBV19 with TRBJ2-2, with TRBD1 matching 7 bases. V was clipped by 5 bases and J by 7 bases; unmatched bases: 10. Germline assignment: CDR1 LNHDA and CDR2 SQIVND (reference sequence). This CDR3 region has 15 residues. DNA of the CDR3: TGTGCCAGTAGTTATCAGACAGGGTCCCTCGGGGAGCTGTTTTTT. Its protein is CASSYQTGSLGELFF.